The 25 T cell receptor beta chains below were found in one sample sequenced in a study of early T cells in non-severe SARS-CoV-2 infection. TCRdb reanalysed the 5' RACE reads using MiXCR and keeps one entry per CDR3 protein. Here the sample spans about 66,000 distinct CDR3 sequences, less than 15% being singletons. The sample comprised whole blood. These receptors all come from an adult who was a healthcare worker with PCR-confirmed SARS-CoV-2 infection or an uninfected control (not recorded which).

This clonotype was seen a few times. The CDR3 DNA reads TGTGCCAGCAGAGACGATTTCACAGTGAACACTGAAGCTTTCTTT. Encoded protein: CASRDDFTVNTEAFF. This chain uses TRBV28 with TRBJ1-1; D unresolved. Trimming left V 6 bases short and J 0 bases short, with 14 bases between. Germline assignment: CDR1 MDHEN and CDR2 SYDVKM. CDR3 size: 15 residues.

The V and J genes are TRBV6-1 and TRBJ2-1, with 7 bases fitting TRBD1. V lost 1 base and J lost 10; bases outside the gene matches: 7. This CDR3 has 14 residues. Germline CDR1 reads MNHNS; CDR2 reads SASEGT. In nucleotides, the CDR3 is TGTGCCAGCAGTGAAGGTAACAGGGGCGGAGAGCAGTTCTTC. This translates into CASSEGNRGGEQFF.

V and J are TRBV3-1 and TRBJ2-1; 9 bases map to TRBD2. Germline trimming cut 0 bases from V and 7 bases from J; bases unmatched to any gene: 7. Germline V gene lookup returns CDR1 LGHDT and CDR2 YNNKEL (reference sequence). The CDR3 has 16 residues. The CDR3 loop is CASSQDPAGGLNEQFF. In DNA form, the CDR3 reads TGTGCCAGCAGCCAAGACCCCGCGGGAGGGCTAAATGAGCAGTTCTTC.

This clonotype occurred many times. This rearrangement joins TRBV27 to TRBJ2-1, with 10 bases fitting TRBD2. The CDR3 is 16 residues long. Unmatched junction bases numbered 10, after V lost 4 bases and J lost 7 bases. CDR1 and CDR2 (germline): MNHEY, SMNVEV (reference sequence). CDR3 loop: CASSSSLAGVRNEQFF. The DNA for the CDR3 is TGTGCCAGCAGTTCATCTCTAGCGGGAGTAAGGAATGAGCAGTTCTTC.

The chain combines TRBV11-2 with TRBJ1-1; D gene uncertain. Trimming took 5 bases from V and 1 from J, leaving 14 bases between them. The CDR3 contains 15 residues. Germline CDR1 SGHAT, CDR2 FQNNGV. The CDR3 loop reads CASSHGQRQNTEAFF. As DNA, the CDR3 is TGTGCCAGCAGCCACGGGCAGCGGCAGAACACTGAAGCTTTCTTT.

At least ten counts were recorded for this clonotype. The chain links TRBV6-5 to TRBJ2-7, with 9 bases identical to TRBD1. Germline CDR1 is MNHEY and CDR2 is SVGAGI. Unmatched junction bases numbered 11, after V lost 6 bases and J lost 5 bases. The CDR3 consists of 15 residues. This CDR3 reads CASRAAGTGHHEQYF. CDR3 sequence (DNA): TGTGCCAGCAGAGCGGCGGGGACAGGGCATCACGAGCAGTACTTC.

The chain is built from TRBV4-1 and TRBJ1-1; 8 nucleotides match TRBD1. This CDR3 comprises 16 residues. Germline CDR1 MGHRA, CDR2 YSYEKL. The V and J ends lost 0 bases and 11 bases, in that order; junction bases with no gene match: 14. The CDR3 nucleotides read TGCGCCAGCAGCCAAGAATGGGCTGGGCAGGGGGCTTTGGCTTTCTTT. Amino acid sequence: CASSQEWAGQGALAFF.

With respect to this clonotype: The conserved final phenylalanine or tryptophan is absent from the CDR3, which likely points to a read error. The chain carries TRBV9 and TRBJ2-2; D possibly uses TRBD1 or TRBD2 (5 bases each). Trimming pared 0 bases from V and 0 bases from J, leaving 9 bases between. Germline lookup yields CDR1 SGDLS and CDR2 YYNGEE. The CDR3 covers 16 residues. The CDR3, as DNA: TGTGCCAGCAGCGTAGGGGGACGGTCGAACACCGGGGAGCTGTTTTCT. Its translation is CASSVGGRSNTGELFS.

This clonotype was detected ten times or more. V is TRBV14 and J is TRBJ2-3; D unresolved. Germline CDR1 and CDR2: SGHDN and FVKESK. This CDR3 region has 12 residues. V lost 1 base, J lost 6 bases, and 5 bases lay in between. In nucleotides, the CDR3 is TGTGCCAGCAGCCAAGTTCGGGATACGCAGTATTTT. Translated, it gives CASSQVRDTQYF.

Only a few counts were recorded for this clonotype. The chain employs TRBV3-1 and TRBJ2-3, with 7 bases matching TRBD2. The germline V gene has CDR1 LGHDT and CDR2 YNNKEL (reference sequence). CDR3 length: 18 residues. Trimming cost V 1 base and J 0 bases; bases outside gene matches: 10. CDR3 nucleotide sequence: TGTGCCAGCAGCCAAGTAGGGCGGCTAGCGGCTAGCACAGATACGCAGTATTTT. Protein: CASSQVGRLAASTDTQYF.

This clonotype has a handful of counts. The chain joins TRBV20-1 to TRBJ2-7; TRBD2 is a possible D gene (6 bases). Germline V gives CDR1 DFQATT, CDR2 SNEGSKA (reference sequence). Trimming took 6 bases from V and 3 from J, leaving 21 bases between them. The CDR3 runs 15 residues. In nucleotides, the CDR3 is TGCAGTGCGCCCCTTCCCCGAGCGGGCGGCTACGAGCAGTACTTC. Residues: CSAPLPRAGGYEQYF.

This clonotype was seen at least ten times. The CDR3 sequence: CASSQARTGVKAGELFF. The CDR3 DNA sequence: TGTGCCAGCAGTCAGGCACGGACAGGGGTTAAGGCCGGGGAGCTGTTTTTT. The chain joins TRBV12-3 or TRBV12-4 to TRBJ2-2; TRBD1 aligns across 9 bases. The CDR3 runs 17 residues. After removal of 5 bases from V and 6 bases from J, the junction contained 13 bases not matched to a gene.

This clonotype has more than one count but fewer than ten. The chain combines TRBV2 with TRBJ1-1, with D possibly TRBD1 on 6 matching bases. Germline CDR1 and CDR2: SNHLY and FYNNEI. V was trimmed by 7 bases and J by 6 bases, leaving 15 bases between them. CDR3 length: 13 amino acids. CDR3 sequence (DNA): TGTGCCAGCATACGGGGGGCGCGTGCTGAAGCTTTCTTT. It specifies CASIRGARAEAFF. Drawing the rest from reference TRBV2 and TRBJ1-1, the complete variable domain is EPEVTQTPSHQVTQMGQEVILRCVPISNHLYFYWYRQILGQKVEFLVSFYNNEISEKSEIFDDQFSVERPDGSNFTLKIRSTKLEDSAMYFCASIRGARAEAFFGQGTRLTVV.

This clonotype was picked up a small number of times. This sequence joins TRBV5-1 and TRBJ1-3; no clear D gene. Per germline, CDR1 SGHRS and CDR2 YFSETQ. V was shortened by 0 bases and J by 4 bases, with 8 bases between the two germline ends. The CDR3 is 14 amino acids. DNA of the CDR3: TGCGCCAGCAGCTTGGATAGGGTGGGAAACACCATATATTTT. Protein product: CASSLDRVGNTIYF.

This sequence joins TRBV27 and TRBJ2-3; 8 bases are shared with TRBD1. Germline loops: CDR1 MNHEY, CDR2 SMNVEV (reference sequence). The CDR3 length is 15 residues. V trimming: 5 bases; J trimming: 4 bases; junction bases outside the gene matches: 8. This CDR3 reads CASSRQGSGADTQYF. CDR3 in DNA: TGTGCCAGCAGTCGACAGGGGAGTGGGGCAGATACGCAGTATTTT.

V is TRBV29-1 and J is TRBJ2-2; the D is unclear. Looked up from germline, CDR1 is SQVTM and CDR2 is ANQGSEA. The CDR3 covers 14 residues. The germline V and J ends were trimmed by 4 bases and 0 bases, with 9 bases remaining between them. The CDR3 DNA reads TGCAGCGTTGGTGCGGCTTCGAACACCGGGGAGCTGTTTTTT. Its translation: CSVGAASNTGELFF.

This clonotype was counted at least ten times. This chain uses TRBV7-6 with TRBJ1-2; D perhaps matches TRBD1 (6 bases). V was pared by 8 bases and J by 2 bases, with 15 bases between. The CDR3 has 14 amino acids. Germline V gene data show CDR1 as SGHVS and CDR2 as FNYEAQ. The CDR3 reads CASSHGQTNYGYTF. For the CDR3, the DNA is TGTGCCAGCTCCCACGGACAGACGAACTATGGCTACACCTTC.

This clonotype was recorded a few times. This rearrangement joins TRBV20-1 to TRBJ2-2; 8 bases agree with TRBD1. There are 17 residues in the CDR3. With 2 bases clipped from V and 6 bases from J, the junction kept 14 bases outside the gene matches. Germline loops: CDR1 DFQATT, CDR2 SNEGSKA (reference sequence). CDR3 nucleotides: TGCAGTGCTAGACCTCAAGGACAGGGTCGTCAAGCCGGGGAGCTGTTTTTT. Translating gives CSARPQGQGRQAGELFF.

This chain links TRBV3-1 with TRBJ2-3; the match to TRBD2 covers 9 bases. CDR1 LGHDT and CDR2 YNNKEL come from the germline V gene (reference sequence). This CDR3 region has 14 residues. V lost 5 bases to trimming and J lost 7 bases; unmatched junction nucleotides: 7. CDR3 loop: CASSSPGLAYTQYF. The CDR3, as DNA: TGTGCCAGCAGCTCGCCGGGACTAGCTTATACGCAGTATTTT.

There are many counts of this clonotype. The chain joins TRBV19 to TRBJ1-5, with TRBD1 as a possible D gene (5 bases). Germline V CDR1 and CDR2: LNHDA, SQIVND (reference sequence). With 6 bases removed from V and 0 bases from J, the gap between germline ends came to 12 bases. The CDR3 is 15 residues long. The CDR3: CASRADKNSNQPQHF. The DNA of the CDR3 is TGTGCCAGTAGAGCGGACAAAAATAGCAATCAGCCCCAGCATTTT.

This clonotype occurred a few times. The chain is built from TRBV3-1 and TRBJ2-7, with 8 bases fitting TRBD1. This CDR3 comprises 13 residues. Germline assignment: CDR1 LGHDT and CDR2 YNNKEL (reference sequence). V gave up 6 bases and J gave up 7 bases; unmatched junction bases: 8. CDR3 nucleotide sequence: TGTGCCAGCAGTTTTGGACAGGGCGGAGAGCAGTACTTC. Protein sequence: CASSFGQGGEQYF.

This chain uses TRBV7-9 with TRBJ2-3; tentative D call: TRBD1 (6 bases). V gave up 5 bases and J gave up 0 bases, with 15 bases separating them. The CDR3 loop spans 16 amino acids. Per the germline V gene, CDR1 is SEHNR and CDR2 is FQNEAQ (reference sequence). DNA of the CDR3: TGTGCCAGCAGCCTAGGACAGATTTTTAGCACAGATACGCAGTATTTT. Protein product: CASSLGQIFSTDTQYF.

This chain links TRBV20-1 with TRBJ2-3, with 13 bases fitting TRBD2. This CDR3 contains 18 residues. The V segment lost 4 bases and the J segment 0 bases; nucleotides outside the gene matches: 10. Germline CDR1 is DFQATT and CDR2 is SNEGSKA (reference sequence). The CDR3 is CSATGGTSGMTSTDTQYF. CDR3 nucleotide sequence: TGCAGTGCTACGGGAGGGACTAGCGGGATGACTAGCACAGATACGCAGTATTTT.

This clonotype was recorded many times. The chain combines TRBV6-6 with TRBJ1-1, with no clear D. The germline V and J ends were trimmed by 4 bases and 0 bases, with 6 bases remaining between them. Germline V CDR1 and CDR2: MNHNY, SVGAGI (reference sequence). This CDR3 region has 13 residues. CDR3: CASSLELNTEAFF. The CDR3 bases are TGTGCCAGCAGTTTAGAATTGAACACTGAAGCTTTCTTT.

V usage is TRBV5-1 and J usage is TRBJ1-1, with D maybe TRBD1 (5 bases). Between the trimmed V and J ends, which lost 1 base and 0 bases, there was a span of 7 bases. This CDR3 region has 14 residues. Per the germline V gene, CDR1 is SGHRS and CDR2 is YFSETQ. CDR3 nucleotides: TGCGCCAGCAGCTTGAGACAGATGAACACTGAAGCTTTCTTT. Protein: CASSLRQMNTEAFF. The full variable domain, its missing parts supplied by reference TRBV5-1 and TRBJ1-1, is KAGVTQTPRYLIKTRGQQVTLSCSPISGHRSVSWYQQTPGQGLQFLFEYFSETQRNKGNFPGRFSGRQFSNSRSEMNVSTLELGDSALYLCASSLRQMNTEAFFGQGTRLTVV.